One sample yielded the 15 T cell receptor beta chains listed below, sequenced in a study of cytomegalovirus exposure and HLA in healthy donors. PCR employed 60 Vbeta and 13 Jbeta primers. The repertoire was sequenced with immunoSEQ multiplex PCR; TCRdb's copy has only in-frame clones and lacks some. The sample lists tens of thousands of clones; more than 75% were seen once. Sequenced input: PBMCs. Source of these receptors: a woman aged 50 to 65 in good health and CMV-seropositive.

CDR3: CASIERLAGLGGYNEQFF. The CDR3 DNA sequence: TGTGCCAGCATTGAGAGACTAGCGGGCCTCGGGGGGTACAATGAGCAGTTCTTC. The chain has TRBV2 and TRBJ2-1, with 10 nucleotides matching TRBD2. After removal of 7 bases from V and 4 bases from J, the junction contained 16 bases not matched to a gene. This CDR3 contains 18 residues. CDR1 is SNHLY, CDR2 FYNNEI, per germline.

The chain carries TRBV5-1 and TRBJ2-3, with D possibly matching TRBD1 (6 bases). Between the trimmed V and J ends, which lost 2 bases and 6 bases, there was a span of 13 bases. The CDR3 is made up of 14 amino acids. Germline CDR1 and CDR2: SGHRS and YFSETQ. The CDR3 coding sequence is TGCGCCAGCAGCTTTAACCTCCAGGGGGATACGCAGTATTTT. Translating gives CASSFNLQGDTQYF.

This chain connects TRBV6-1 to TRBJ1-1; the D gene is possibly TRBD1 (6 bases). The CDR3 spans 13 residues. The germline gives CDR1 MNHNS, CDR2 SASEGT. The V end was cut by 4 bases, the J end by 8 bases, with 14 bases between. CDR3 sequence (DNA): TGTGCCAGCAGTGGGGGAGGGGGGAGAGAAGCTTTCTTT. The encoded protein is CASSGGGGREAFF.

J is TRBJ2-1 and V is TRBV4-1; 11 nucleotides line up with TRBD2. This CDR3 has 13 amino acids. CDR1 and CDR2 from the germline V gene are MGHRA and YSYEKL. With 3 bases clipped from V and 9 bases from J, the junction kept 1 base outside the gene matches. The DNA of the CDR3 is TGCGCCAGCAGCCACGGGACTAGCGGTGAGCAGTTCTTC. Its translation: CASSHGTSGEQFF.

V gene TRBV30 combines with J gene TRBJ1-6, with TRBD1 as a possible D gene (5 bases). The germline V and J ends were trimmed by 4 bases and 0 bases, with 10 bases remaining between them. The CDR3 is 15 amino acids. CDR1 and CDR2 from the germline V gene are GTSNPN and SVGIG (reference sequence). The CDR3 nucleotides are TGTGCCTGGAACCGGGACTCCTCCTATAATTCACCCCTCCACTTT. This sequence encodes CAWNRDSSYNSPLHF. The complete variable domain, with remaining parts taken from reference TRBV30 and TRBJ1-6, reads SQTIHQWPATLVQPVGSPLSLECTVEGTSNPNLYWYRQAAGRGLQLLFYSVGIGQISSEVPQNLSASRPQDRQFILSSKKLLLSDSGFYLCAWNRDSSYNSPLHFGNGTRLTVT.

This clone has just a few counts. The chain employs TRBV7-2 and TRBJ2-7; 11 nucleotides match TRBD2. The V and J ends lost 1 base and 3 bases, in that order; junction bases with no gene match: 2. The CDR3 length is 15 residues. Germline CDR1 reads SGHTA; CDR2 reads FQGNSA. CDR3 region: CASSLVGTSGYEQYV. The CDR3 nucleotides are TGTGCCAGCAGCTTAGTCGGGACTAGCGGCTACGAGCAGTACGTC.

The gene calls are TRBV9 and TRBJ2-7; 7 bases map to TRBD1. The V and J ends lost 4 bases and 2 bases, in that order; junction bases with no gene match: 6. The CDR3 has 14 amino acids. Looked up from germline, CDR1 is SGDLS and CDR2 is YYNGEE. The CDR3, as DNA: TGTGCCAGCAGCCCCCAGGGGGACCCCTACGAGCAGTACGTC. It yields the protein CASSPQGDPYEQYV.

V is TRBV4-2 and J is TRBJ2-7, with D maybe TRBD2 (7 bases). V was shortened by 0 bases and J by 3 bases, with 18 bases between the two germline ends. Germline V gives CDR1 LGHNA, CDR2 YNFKEQ. This CDR3 comprises 17 residues. CDR3 amino acids: CASSQERNGGLYYEQYF. The CDR3 nucleotides read TGTGCCAGCAGCCAAGAACGGAACGGGGGGCTATACTACGAGCAGTACTTC.

V usage is TRBV7-8 and J usage is TRBJ2-5; 8 nucleotides match TRBD1. This CDR3 contains 15 residues. Germline trimming cut 1 base from V and 4 bases from J; bases unmatched to any gene: 5. Germline CDR1 is SGHVS and CDR2 is FQNEAQ. The CDR3 loop is CASSLVGRGRETQYF. CDR3 bases: TGTGCCAGCAGCTTAGTGGGCAGGGGGCGAGAGACCCAGTACTTC.

The genes are TRBV19 and TRBJ2-7, with 15 bases that match TRBD2. Trimming removed 5 bases from V and 4 bases from J; junction bases left unmatched: 6. Looked up from germline, CDR1 is LNHDA and CDR2 is SQIVND (reference sequence). CDR3 length: 16 amino acids. As DNA, the CDR3 is TGTGCCAGTAGTTCCGGCGGGACTAGCGGGAGGTACGAGCAGTACGTC. Protein product: CASSSGGTSGRYEQYV.

CDR3 nucleotides: TGTGCCAGTAGTATAGGGCAGGGAAATGGCTACACCTTC. Protein product: CASSIGQGNGYTF. The V gene is TRBV19, the J gene TRBJ1-2; D perhaps matches TRBD1 (5 bases). The CDR3 loop spans 13 amino acids. The germline V and J ends were trimmed by 1 base and 6 bases, with 9 bases remaining between them. Germline V gives CDR1 LNHDA, CDR2 SQIVND (reference sequence).

This clone came up a few times. The chain combines TRBV11-3 with TRBJ1-1, with a possible D match to TRBD1 (5 bases). Looked up from germline, CDR1 is SGHNT and CDR2 is YENEEA. The CDR3 covers 11 residues. Deletions cut 3 bases from V and 12 bases from J, with 11 bases between. The CDR3 DNA reads as TGTGCCAGCAGCTTGAGCAGGGATTCTTTCTTT. Protein: CASSLSRDSFF.

A few counts support this clone. V usage is TRBV5-6 and J usage is TRBJ2-2; TRBD1 matches 7 bases. Looked up from germline, CDR1 is SGHDT and CDR2 is YYEEEE. The CDR3 extends over 16 amino acids. V gave up 3 bases and J gave up 5 bases; unmatched junction bases: 10. This CDR3 is CASSYTGTAVTGELFF. The DNA of the CDR3 is TGTGCCAGCAGCTACACTGGGACAGCAGTTACCGGGGAGCTGTTTTTT. The whole variable domain, remainder taken from reference TRBV5-6 and TRBJ2-2, is DAGVTQSPTHLIKTRGQQVTLRCSPKSGHDTVSWYQQALGQGPQFIFQYYEEEERQRGNFPDRFSGHQFPNYSSELNVNALLLGDSALYLCASSYTGTAVTGELFFGEGSRLTVL.

This chain connects TRBV2 to TRBJ2-7; D ambiguous. The CDR3 has 13 residues. V was trimmed by 4 bases and J by 4 bases, leaving 11 bases between them. Germline V gene lookup returns CDR1 SNHLY and CDR2 FYNNEI. The CDR3 bases are TGTGCCAGCAGTGGTAGGCAGGCGTACGAGCAGTACGTC. It is translated as CASSGRQAYEQYV.

The chain is built from TRBV5-6 and TRBJ1-6, with 9 bases matching TRBD1. The CDR3 has 14 amino acids. Trimming cost V 4 bases and J 8 bases; bases outside gene matches: 4. CDR1 and CDR2 (germline): SGHDT, YYEEEE. The CDR3 spells CASSLGTGHSPLHF. The CDR3 nucleotides are TGTGCCAGCAGCCTCGGGACAGGGCATTCACCCCTCCACTTT.